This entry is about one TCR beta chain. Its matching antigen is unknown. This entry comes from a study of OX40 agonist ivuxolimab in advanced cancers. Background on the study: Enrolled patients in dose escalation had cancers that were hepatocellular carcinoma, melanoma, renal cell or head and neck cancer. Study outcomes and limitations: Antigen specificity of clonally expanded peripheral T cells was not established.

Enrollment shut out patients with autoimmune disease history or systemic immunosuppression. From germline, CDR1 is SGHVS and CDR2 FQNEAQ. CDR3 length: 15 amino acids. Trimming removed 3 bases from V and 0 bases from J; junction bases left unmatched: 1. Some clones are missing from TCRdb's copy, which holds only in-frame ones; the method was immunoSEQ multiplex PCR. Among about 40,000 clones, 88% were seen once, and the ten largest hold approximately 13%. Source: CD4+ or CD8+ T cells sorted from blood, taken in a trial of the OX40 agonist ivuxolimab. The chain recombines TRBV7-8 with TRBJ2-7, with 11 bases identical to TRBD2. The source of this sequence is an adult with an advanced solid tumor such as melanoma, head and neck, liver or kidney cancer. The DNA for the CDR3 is TGTGCCAGCAGCTTTACTAGCGGGAGCTCCTACGAGCAGTACTTC. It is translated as CASSFTSGSSYEQYF.